Detailed here is one TCR beta chain. The antigen is undetermined. Roughly 200 ng DNA, approximately 31,000 T cell genomes, went into each sorted-subset replicate PCR. Assay: immunoSEQ multiplex PCR; the TCRdb copy retains only in-frame clones and omits some. This sample carries about 2.1 million clones, 85% to 95% of them seen once, and the ten largest clones take 1.5% to 2%. The data belong to a study of shared clonotypes between healthy human individuals. Study-wide points: Relative to their counterparts shared across all four donors, non-shared clonotypes exhibited diminished generation probabilities. When naive CD4 clonotypes were compared across several donors, around 5% were shared.

V trimming: 0 bases; J trimming: 4 bases; junction bases outside the gene matches: 8. This CDR3 is built from 17 residues. Germline V gene data show CDR1 as SGHVS and CDR2 as FQNEAQ. Naive CD8 isolation took CD45RO-negative cells positively selected for CCR7 and excluded terminally differentiated effector memory CD45RA+ cells. Every one of the donors was a Caucasian adult that lived in Nashville, Tennessee. The sequencing input was naive CD8+ T cells from PBMCs. This TCR was recovered from a young man in good health. Some clones in this sample may be carry-over from other donors' samples. The V and J genes are TRBV7-8 and TRBJ1-2; 10 bases line up with TRBD1. The CDR3 sequence is CASSLAGLRTGGYGYTF. CDR3 nucleotides: TGTGCCAGCAGCTTAGCTGGTCTTCGGACAGGGGGCTATGGCTACACCTTC. The complete variable domain, with remaining parts taken from reference TRBV7-8 and TRBJ1-2, reads GAGVSQSPRYKVAKRGQDVALRCDPISGHVSLFWYQQALGQGPEFLTYFQNEAQLDKSGLPSDRFFAERPEGSVSTLKIQRTQQEDSAVYLCASSLAGLRTGGYGYTFGSGTRLTVV.